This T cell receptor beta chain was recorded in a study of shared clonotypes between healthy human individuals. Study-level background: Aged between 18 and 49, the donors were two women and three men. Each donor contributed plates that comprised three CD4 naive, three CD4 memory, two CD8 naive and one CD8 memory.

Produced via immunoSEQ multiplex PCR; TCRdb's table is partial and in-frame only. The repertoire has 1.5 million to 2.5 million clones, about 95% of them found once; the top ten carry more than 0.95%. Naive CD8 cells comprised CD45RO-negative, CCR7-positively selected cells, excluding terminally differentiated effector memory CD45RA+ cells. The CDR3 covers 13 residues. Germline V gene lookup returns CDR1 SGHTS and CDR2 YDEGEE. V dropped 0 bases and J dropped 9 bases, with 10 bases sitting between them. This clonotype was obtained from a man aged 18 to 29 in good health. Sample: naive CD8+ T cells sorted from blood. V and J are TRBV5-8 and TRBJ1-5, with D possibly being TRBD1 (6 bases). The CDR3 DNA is TGTGCCAGCAGCTTGGGGGGGGCGAGGCCCCAGCATTTT. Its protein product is CASSLGGARPQHF.